The 15 T cell receptor beta chains below were found in one sample sequenced in a study of T cells in Graves' hyperthyroidism and ophthalmopathy. Amplified regions were TCR beta CDR3 sequences from RNA transcripts. Researchers ran a first-round RT-PCR on the TCR CDR3 using the HTBI primer set. MiXCR was run by TCRdb on the multiplex PCR reads, yielding one entry per CDR3 protein. The sample shows roughly 380,000 distinct CDR3 sequences, around 14% of them seen only once. Sequencing was carried out using blood. Source of these receptors: a woman in her sixties or seventies with Graves' hyperthyroidism.

The table lists this clonotype with many counts. This chain links TRBV5-5 with TRBJ2-2, with D possibly matching TRBD2 (5 bases). The CDR3 totals 13 residues. Germline CDR1 and CDR2: SGHKS and YYEKEE (reference sequence). Trimming cost V 4 bases and J 4 bases, with 8 bases left between them. CDR3 sequence reads: CASSPTSTGELFF. CDR3 DNA sequence: TGTGCCAGCAGCCCCACTAGCACCGGGGAGCTGTTTTTT.

This clonotype was recorded many times. The chain uses TRBV20-1 and TRBJ1-2; D might be TRBD1 (5 bases). CDR3 length equals 16 residues. V was clipped by 1 base and J by 1 base, with 16 bases between them. Germline V gene lookup returns CDR1 DFQATT and CDR2 SNEGSKA (reference sequence). In DNA form, the CDR3 reads TGCAGTGCTAGAGTATGGGACCTGACAGATAACTATGGCTACACCTTC. This codes for CSARVWDLTDNYGYTF.

This clonotype was detected only a few times. The chain links TRBV20-1 to TRBJ2-7; D is possibly TRBD2 (6 bases). The CDR3 runs 15 residues. Germline lookup yields CDR1 DFQATT and CDR2 SNEGSKA (reference sequence). V was trimmed by 3 bases and J by 1 base, leaving 16 bases between them. The CDR3 reads CSASDLEGRSYEQYF. The DNA of the CDR3 is TGCAGTGCTAGTGATTTGGAGGGCCGATCCTACGAGCAGTACTTC.

This clonotype occurred many times. The gene calls are TRBV2 and TRBJ2-7; 7 nucleotides align to TRBD2. The CDR3 contains 14 residues. Trimming took 6 bases from V and 3 from J; bases not matched to a gene: 8. Germline CDR1 SNHLY, CDR2 FYNNEI. The CDR3: CASRALGTNYEQYF. The DNA of the CDR3 is TGTGCCAGCAGAGCCCTCGGGACTAACTACGAGCAGTACTTC.

This clonotype appeared a few times. This chain links TRBV6-1 with TRBJ1-1, with 9 bases matching TRBD1. This CDR3 comprises 14 residues. Germline trimming cut 6 bases from V and 8 bases from J; bases unmatched to any gene: 10. Looked up from germline, CDR1 is MNHNS and CDR2 is SASEGT. CDR3 region: CASRIVGDRVEAFF. As DNA, the CDR3 is TGTGCCAGCAGGATTGTGGGGGACAGGGTGGAAGCTTTCTTT.

The rearrangement uses TRBV10-3 and TRBJ1-1, with a tentative D call TRBD1 (6 bases). The CDR3 spans 13 residues. The germline CDR1 and CDR2 sequences are ENHRY and SYGVKD. Trimming stripped 7 bases from V and 0 bases from J, with 9 bases between. For the CDR3, the DNA is TGTGCCATCAAACAGGGCCTGAACACTGAAGCTTTCTTT. Its translation: CAIKQGLNTEAFF.

This clonotype has ten or more counts. V usage is TRBV2 and J usage is TRBJ2-7, with D perhaps being TRBD1 or TRBD2 (5 bases each). Germline V gene data show CDR1 as SNHLY and CDR2 as FYNNEI. V was pared by 8 bases and J by 2 bases, with 22 bases between. The CDR3 consists of 16 residues. The CDR3 is CASGNGVGRVTYEQYF. The CDR3 DNA sequence: TGTGCCAGCGGGAACGGGGTAGGCAGGGTGACCTACGAGCAGTACTTC.

CDR3 DNA sequence: TGTGCCAGCAGCCAATTACAAGAGACCCAGTACTTC. Translating it yields CASSQLQETQYF. The chain recombines TRBV3-1 with TRBJ2-5; D gene ambiguous. V was shortened by 2 bases and J by 2 bases, with 3 bases between the two germline ends. The length of the CDR3 is 12 residues. Germline-derived CDR1 and CDR2 are LGHDT and YNNKEL (reference sequence).

This clonotype showed up many times. The chain combines TRBV7-2 with TRBJ2-5; no definite D call. There are 14 residues in the CDR3. The V gene lost 5 bases and the J gene lost 1 base, with 11 bases spanning the gap. Germline CDR1 reads SGHTA; CDR2 reads FQGNSA. CDR3 residues: CASSPTLAQETQYF. The CDR3 coding sequence is TGTGCCAGCAGCCCGACACTCGCCCAAGAGACCCAGTACTTC.

There are many counts of this clonotype. The chain combines TRBV19 with TRBJ2-7, with unresolved D. The CDR3 sequence is 14 residues long. Germline assignment: CDR1 LNHDA and CDR2 SQIVND (reference sequence). Trimming cost V 6 bases and J 5 bases, with 17 bases left between them. CDR3 bases: TGTGCCAGTAGCGTACGCGACCCGGGCGACGAGCAGTACTTC. Translation gives CASSVRDPGDEQYF.

The DNA of the CDR3 is TGTGCCACCAGTGTACGGCCAACACAGGCCACCTCCTACGAGCAGTACTTC. It is translated as CATSVRPTQATSYEQYF. This rearrangement joins TRBV24-1 to TRBJ2-7; perhaps TRBD1 as D (5 bases). With 5 bases removed from V and 0 bases from J, the gap between germline ends came to 19 bases. CDR1 KGHDR and CDR2 SFDVKD come from the germline V gene. This CDR3 has 17 amino acids.

This clonotype has at least ten counts. The chain links TRBV7-9 to TRBJ1-1; 9 bases agree with TRBD1. V dropped 5 bases and J dropped 5; count of bases not matched to a gene: 6. CDR3 length: 14 residues. The germline V gene encodes CDR1 SEHNR and CDR2 FQNEAQ (reference sequence). The CDR3 region has the DNA TGTGCCAGCAGCATTACAGGGGGCGAGACTGAAGCTTTCTTT. This gives the protein CASSITGGETEAFF.

This clonotype occurred many times. The rearrangement uses TRBV6-5 and TRBJ1-1; D remains unclear. V was clipped by 0 bases and J by 2 bases, with 7 bases between them. Germline lookup yields CDR1 MNHEY and CDR2 SVGAGI. The CDR3 contains 14 residues. In DNA, the CDR3 is TGTGCCAGCAGTTACTCTCCCCGAAACACTGAAGCTTTCTTT. Translated: CASSYSPRNTEAFF.

This clonotype was picked up many times. This chain joins TRBV5-1 and TRBJ2-2, with 7 bases that match TRBD1. This CDR3 is 15 amino acids long. Germline V gene data show CDR1 as SGHRS and CDR2 as YFSETQ. Losses at the gene ends were 4 bases for V and 7 bases for J; bases not matched to a gene: 10. CDR3 loop: CASSPGTAGGGELFF. The CDR3 DNA is TGCGCCAGCAGCCCTGGGACGGCAGGGGGCGGGGAGCTGTTTTTT.

This clonotype has at least ten counts. J is TRBJ2-7 and V is TRBV6-1; 10 nucleotides line up with TRBD2. Germline V CDR1 and CDR2: MNHNS, SASEGT. After removal of 4 bases from V and 7 bases from J, the junction contained 4 bases not matched to a gene. This CDR3 comprises 13 residues. CDR3 loop: CASSATSGIEQYF. The CDR3 DNA sequence: TGTGCCAGCAGTGCAACTAGCGGGATTGAGCAGTACTTC.